The rows below give T cell receptor beta chains drawn from one sample of a study of cytomegalovirus exposure and HLA in healthy donors. TCRdb's table, derived via immunoSEQ multiplex PCR, lists solely in-frame clones and lacks some. Of roughly 200,000 clones in the sample, roughly 79% were seen once. Sequences were obtained from PBMCs. These receptors all come from a man between 25 and 39 years old in good health and CMV-seronegative. Each CDR3 is given with its conserved first and last residue. Fields, in order: D gene, J gene, clone size, V gene, CDR3 protein, CDR3 DNA. A D gene is named only where the DNA matches it firmly. Expanded clones are given a class, and other clones once, few, many or no size at all.

>TRBD1|TRBJ1-6|.|TRBV7-2
CASSFEQGYNSPLHF
TGTGCCAGCAGCTTCGAACAGGGGTATAATTCACCCCTCCACTTT
>TRBD1|TRBJ2-7|.|TRBV10-2
CASKQGELSYEQYF
TGCGCCAGCAAACAGGGGGAATTATCCTACGAGCAGTACTTC
>.|TRBJ2-7|.|TRBV9
CASSVATSTNEQYF
TGTGCCAGCAGCGTAGCTACTAGCACCAACGAGCAGTACTTC
>TRBD2|TRBJ2-4|.|TRBV5-1
CASSLGGLAGVGKNIQYF
TGCGCCAGCAGCTTAGGAGGACTAGCGGGAGTAGGCAAAAACATTCAGTACTTC
>TRBD2|TRBJ2-1|once|TRBV2
CASSPWGLAGGSEQFF
TGTGCCAGCAGTCCCTGGGGACTAGCGGGAGGAAGCGAGCAGTTCTTC
>TRBD2|TRBJ2-2|once|TRBV7-9
CASSPPIRAGRNTGELFF
TGTGCCAGCAGCCCACCGATTAGAGCGGGACGGAACACCGGGGAGCTGTTTTTT
>.|TRBJ1-2|.|TRBV10-1
CASSEQVNYGYTF
TGCGCCAGCAGTGAGCAGGTCAACTATGGCTACACCTTC
>.|TRBJ2-3|.|TRBV6-6
CASRYQGDTQYF
TGTGCCAGCAGGTACCAGGGGGATACGCAGTATTTT
>TRBD1|TRBJ2-1|few|TRBV11-1
CASSVIGQGGNEQFF
TGTGCCAGCAGCGTTATAGGACAGGGTGGGAATGAGCAGTTCTTC
>TRBD2|TRBJ2-1|.|TRBV6-5
CASSYLAGGFYNEQFF
TGTGCCAGCAGTTACTTAGCGGGAGGTTTCTACAATGAGCAGTTCTTC
>.|TRBJ2-5|.|TRBV25-1
CASSITRAQGETQYF
TGTGCCAGCAGTATCACCCGGGCCCAGGGAGAGACCCAGTACTTC
>TRBD2|TRBJ2-5|few|TRBV6-1
CASSEGASGIVETQYF
TGTGCCAGCAGTGAAGGGGCTAGCGGGATCGTAGAGACCCAGTACTTC
>.|TRBJ2-7|.|TRBV4-1
CASSQEVIRTEQYF
TGCGCCAGCAGCCAAGAGGTTATTAGGACAGAGCAGTACTTC
>TRBD1|TRBJ2-7|.|TRBV5-1
CASSLDGTGGYEQYF
TGCGCCAGCAGCTTGGACGGGACAGGGGGCTACGAGCAGTACTTC
>.|TRBJ1-4|.|TRBV28
CASSFDIDGEKLFF
TGTGCCAGCAGTTTCGACATCGACGGAGAAAAACTGTTTTTT
>.|TRBJ2-1|.|TRBV9
CASSVGSASYNEQFF
TGTGCCAGCAGCGTAGGTAGCGCGTCCTACAATGAGCAGTTCTTC
>TRBD1|TRBJ1-1|.|TRBV5-8
CASRPGQGGTFF
TGTGCCAGCAGACCCGGACAGGGAGGGACTTTCTTT
>.|TRBJ1-1|.|TRBV2
CASSEEAGRAGTEAFF
TGTGCCAGCAGTGAAGAGGCAGGCAGGGCGGGAACTGAAGCTTTCTTT
>.|TRBJ1-6|once|TRBV23-1
CASSQAKQGTYNSPLHF
TGCGCCAGCAGTCAAGCCAAACAGGGCACCTATAATTCACCCCTCCACTTT
>TRBD1|TRBJ2-1|.|TRBV2
CASSEGPGTGLWVQFF
TGTGCCAGCAGTGAAGGGCCCGGGACAGGACTATGGGTGCAGTTCTTC
>TRBD1|TRBJ2-7|.|TRBV10-1
CASSDSRTGLYEQYF
TGCGCCAGCAGTGACTCGCGGACAGGGCTGTACGAGCAGTACTTC
>.|TRBJ2-2|.|TRBV29-1
CSVNRDPNTGELFF
TGCAGCGTCAACAGGGACCCGAACACCGGGGAGCTGTTTTTT
>TRBD1|TRBJ2-4|.|TRBV13
CASSLRTGGEKNIQYF
TGTGCCAGCAGCCTTAGGACAGGGGGAGAGAAAAACATTCAGTACTTC
>.|TRBJ1-2|once|TRBV5-8
CASSSRGFGYTF
TGTGCCAGCAGCTCAAGGGGGTTTGGCTACACCTTC
>.|TRBJ2-7|.|TRBV5-6
CASSLGGYEQYF
TGTGCCAGCAGCCTAGGGGGCTACGAGCAGTACTTC
>TRBD2|TRBJ2-7|.|TRBV27
CASSLLSEGAGGSYEQYF
TGTGCCAGCAGTTTATTATCCGAAGGAGCGGGAGGGTCCTACGAGCAGTACTTC
>TRBD1|TRBJ2-1|.|TRBV5-1
CASSLGDRAGDEQFF
TGCGCCAGCAGCTTGGGGGACAGGGCTGGCGATGAGCAGTTCTTC
>TRBD2|TRBJ2-7|few|TRBV6-6
CASRGTSGRTGEQYF
TGTGCCAGCAGGGGAACTAGCGGGAGGACGGGCGAGCAGTACTTC
>.|TRBJ1-3|.|TRBV7-9
CASSFNSGNTIYF
TGTGCCAGCAGCTTTAATTCTGGAAACACCATATATTTT
>.|TRBJ2-7|few|TRBV6-1
CASTMDRFYEQYF
TGTGCCAGCACTATGGACAGATTCTACGAGCAGTACTTC
>TRBD1|TRBJ2-2|.|TRBV14
CASSGGQGASGELFF
TGTGCCAGCAGCGGGGGACAGGGGGCCTCCGGGGAGCTGTTTTTT
>TRBD2|TRBJ2-1|once|TRBV29-1
CSVTQPSGYDNEQFF
TGCAGCGTGACCCAACCTAGCGGGTATGACAATGAGCAGTTCTTC
>TRBD1|TRBJ1-2|.|TRBV7-8
CASSLGQGNYGYTF
TGTGCCAGCAGCTTAGGACAGGGGAACTATGGCTACACCTTC
>TRBD1|TRBJ1-2|.|TRBV29-1
CSAPRGQGAGYGYTF
TGCAGCGCCCCGCGGGGGCAGGGGGCCGGCTATGGCTACACCTTC
>TRBD2|TRBJ2-5|.|TRBV5-4
CASSLYGGEETQYF
TGTGCCAGCAGCTTGTACGGGGGGGAAGAGACCCAGTACTTC
>TRBD1|TRBJ1-2|once|TRBV9
CASSPATLGQGANYGYTF
TGTGCCAGCAGCCCTGCCACCCTCGGACAGGGAGCTAACTATGGCTACACCTTC
>.|TRBJ2-7|.|TRBV5-4
CASSSPGETNHEQYF
TGTGCCAGCAGCTCGCCGGGGGAAACTAACCACGAGCAGTACTTC
>TRBD2|TRBJ2-3|once|TRBV7-3
CASSQTSGSGADTQYF
TGTGCCAGCAGCCAAACTAGCGGGAGTGGCGCAGATACGCAGTATTTT
>.|TRBJ1-1|.|TRBV5-6
CASSASDRSEAFF
TGTGCCAGCAGCGCCTCTGACAGGTCTGAAGCTTTCTTT
>.|TRBJ1-1|.|TRBV5-6
CASRKTPNTEAFF
TGTGCCAGCAGAAAAACACCGAACACTGAAGCTTTCTTT
>TRBD1|TRBJ2-1|.|TRBV11-1
CASSRDRVYNEQFF
TGTGCCAGCAGCCGCGACAGGGTCTACAATGAGCAGTTCTTC
>.|TRBJ2-5|once|TRBV19
CASSITGIQETQYF
TGTGCCAGTAGTATAACCGGGATTCAAGAGACCCAGTACTTC
>.|TRBJ1-1|once|TRBV6-5
CASSRDTEAFF
TGTGCCAGCAGTCGAGACACTGAAGCTTTCTTT
>.|TRBJ2-2|.|TRBV5-5
CASSPPRQILTGELFF
TGTGCCAGCAGCCCGCCGAGACAAATACTTACCGGGGAGCTGTTTTTT
>TRBD2|TRBJ2-1|.|TRBV5-1
CASSPGTSGSVRAQFF
TGCGCCAGCAGCCCCGGGACTAGCGGGAGCGTACGGGCGCAGTTCTTC
>TRBD2|TRBJ2-1|few|TRBV6-1
CASSEAAAIGGEQFF
TGTGCCAGCAGTGAAGCCGCGGCGATCGGGGGGGAGCAGTTCTTC
>TRBD1|TRBJ1-5|.|TRBV6-1
CASSGGYPGQAFNQPQHF
TGTGCCAGCAGTGGGGGGTACCCGGGACAGGCCTTCAATCAGCCCCAGCATTTT